This T cell receptor beta chain was captured in a study of blood T cell repertoires in COVID-19. Study-level information: Samples taken during acute and convalescent COVID-19 were collected in the United States, Italy and Spain.

Sequencing was performed with immunoSEQ multiplex PCR; in TCRdb, only in-frame clones are kept and a portion is missing. This table holds more than 95,000 clones, approximately 68% found once. V was clipped by 3 bases and J by 2 bases; unmatched bases: 8. Germline V gene sequence: CDR1 LNHDA, CDR2 SQIVND (reference sequence). The CDR3 is 17 amino acids. This clone was found once. The clonotype was recovered from a woman in her 70s with acute or convalescent COVID-19. The V gene is TRBV19, the J gene TRBJ2-1, with 9 bases identical to TRBD1. The sample comprised peripheral blood. CDR3 loop: CASSIFIGQGTYNEQFF. Here the CDR3 DNA reads TGTGCCAGTAGTATCTTCATCGGACAGGGGACCTACAATGAGCAGTTCTTC.